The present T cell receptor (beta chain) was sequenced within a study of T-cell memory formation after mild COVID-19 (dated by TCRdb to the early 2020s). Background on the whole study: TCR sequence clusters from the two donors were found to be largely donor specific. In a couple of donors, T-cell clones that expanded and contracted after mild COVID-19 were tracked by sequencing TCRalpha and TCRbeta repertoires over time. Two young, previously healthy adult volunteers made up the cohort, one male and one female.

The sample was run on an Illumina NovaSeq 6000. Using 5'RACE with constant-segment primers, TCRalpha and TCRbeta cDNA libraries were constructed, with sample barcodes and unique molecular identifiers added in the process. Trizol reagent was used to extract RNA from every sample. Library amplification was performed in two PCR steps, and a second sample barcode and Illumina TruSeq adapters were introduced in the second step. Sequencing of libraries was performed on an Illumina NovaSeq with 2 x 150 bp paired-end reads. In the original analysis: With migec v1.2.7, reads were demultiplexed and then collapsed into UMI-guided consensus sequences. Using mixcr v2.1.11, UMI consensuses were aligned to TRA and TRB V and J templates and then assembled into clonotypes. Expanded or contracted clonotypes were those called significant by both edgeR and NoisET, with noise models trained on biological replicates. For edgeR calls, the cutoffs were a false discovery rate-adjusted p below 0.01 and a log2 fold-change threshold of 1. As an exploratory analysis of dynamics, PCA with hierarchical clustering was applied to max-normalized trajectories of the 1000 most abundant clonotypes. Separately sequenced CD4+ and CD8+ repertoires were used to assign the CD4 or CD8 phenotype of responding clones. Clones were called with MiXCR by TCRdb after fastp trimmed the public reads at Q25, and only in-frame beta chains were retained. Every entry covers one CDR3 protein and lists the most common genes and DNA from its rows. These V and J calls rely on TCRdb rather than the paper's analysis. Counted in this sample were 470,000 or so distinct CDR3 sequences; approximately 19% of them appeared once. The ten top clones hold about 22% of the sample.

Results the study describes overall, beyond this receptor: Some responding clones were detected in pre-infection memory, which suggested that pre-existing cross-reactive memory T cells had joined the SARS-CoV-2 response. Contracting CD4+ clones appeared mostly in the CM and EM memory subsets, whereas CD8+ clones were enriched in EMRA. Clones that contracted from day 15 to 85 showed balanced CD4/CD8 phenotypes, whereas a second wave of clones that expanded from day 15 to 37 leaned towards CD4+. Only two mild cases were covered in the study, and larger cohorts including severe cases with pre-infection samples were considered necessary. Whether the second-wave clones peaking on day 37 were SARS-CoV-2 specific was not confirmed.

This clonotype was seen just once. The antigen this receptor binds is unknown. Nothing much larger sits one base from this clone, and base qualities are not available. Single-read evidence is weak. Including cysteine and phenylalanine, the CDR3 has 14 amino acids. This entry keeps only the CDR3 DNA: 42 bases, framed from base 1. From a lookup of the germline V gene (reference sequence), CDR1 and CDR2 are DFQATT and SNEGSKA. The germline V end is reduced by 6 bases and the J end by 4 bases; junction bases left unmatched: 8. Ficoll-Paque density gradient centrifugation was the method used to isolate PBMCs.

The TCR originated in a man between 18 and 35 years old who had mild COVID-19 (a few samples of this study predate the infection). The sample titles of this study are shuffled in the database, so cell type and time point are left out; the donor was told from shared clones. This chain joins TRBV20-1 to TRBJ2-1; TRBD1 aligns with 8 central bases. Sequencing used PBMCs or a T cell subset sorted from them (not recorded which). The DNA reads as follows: TGCAGTGCCGTTCCCGGACAGGGATACAATGAGCAGTTCTTC. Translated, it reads CSAVPGQGYNEQFF.